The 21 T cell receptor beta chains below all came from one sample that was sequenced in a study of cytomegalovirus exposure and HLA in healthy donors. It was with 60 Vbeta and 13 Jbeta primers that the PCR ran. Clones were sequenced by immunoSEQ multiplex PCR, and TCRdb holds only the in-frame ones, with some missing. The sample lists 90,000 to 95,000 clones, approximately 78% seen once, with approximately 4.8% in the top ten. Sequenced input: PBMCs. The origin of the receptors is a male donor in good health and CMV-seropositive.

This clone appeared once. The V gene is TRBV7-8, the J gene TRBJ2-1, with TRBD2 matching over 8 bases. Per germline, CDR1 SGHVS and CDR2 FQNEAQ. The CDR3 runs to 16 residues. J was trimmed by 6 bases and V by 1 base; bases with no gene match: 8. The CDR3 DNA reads TGTGCCAGCAGCTTAGTAGGGAGCGGGAGTTCCAATGAGCAGTTCTTC. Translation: CASSLVGSGSSNEQFF.

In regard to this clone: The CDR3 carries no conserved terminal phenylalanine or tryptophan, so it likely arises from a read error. The CDR3 DNA sequence: TGCGCCAGCAGCTCGGCACTAGAGACTGAAGCTTTCGTT. Translating gives CASSSALETEAFV. The rearrangement uses TRBV5-1 and TRBJ1-1; no reliable D call. V gave up 3 bases and J gave up 5 bases, with 11 bases separating them. This CDR3 region has 13 residues. Germline V gene lookup returns CDR1 SGHRS and CDR2 YFSETQ.

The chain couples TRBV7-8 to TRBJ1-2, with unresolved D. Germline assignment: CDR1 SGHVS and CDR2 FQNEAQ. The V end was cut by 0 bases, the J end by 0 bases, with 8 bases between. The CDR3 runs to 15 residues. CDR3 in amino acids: CASSLAIGANYGYTF. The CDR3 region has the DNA TGTGCCAGCAGCTTAGCGATCGGGGCTAACTATGGCTACACCTTC.

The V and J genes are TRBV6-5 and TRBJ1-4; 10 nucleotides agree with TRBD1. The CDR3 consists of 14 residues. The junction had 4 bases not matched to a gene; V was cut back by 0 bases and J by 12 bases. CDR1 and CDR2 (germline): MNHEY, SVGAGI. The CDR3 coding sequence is TGTGCCAGCAGTTACTCGGACAGGGGGAAAGAACTGTTTTTT. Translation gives CASSYSDRGKELFF.

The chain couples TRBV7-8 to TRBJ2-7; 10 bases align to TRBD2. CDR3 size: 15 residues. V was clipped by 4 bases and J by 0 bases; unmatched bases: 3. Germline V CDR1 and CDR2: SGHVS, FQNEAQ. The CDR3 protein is CASSYRTSGSYEQYF. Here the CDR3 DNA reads TGTGCCAGCAGCTACCGGACTAGCGGCTCCTACGAGCAGTACTTC.

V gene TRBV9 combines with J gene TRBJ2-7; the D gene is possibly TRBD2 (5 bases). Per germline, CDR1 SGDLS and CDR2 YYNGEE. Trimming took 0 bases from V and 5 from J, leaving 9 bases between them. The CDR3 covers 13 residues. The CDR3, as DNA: TGTGCCAGCAGCGTAGCCGGAGGCAACGAGCAGTACTTC. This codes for CASSVAGGNEQYF.

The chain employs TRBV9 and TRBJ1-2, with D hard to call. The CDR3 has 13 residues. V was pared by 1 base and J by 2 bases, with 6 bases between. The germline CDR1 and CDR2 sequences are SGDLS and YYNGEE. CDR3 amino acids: CASSVSGNYGYTF. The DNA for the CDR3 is TGTGCCAGCAGCGTAAGCGGGAACTATGGCTACACCTTC.

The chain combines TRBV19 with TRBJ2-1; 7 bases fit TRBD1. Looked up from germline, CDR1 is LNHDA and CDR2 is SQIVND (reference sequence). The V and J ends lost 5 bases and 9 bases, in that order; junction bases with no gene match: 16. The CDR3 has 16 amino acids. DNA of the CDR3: TGTGCCAGTAGTCTTCAGGGGGTGAGGTCTCCGGGTGAGCAGTTCTTC. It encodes CASSLQGVRSPGEQFF.

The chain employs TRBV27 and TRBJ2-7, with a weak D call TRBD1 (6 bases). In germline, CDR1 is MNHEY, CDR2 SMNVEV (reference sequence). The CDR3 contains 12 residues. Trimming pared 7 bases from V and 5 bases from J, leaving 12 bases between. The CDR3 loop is CASTTGLNEQYF. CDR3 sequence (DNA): TGTGCCAGCACAACAGGGTTAAACGAGCAGTACTTC.

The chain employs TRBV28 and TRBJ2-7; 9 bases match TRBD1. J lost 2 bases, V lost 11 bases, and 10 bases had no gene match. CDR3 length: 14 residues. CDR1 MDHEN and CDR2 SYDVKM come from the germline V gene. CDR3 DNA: TGTGCCGGAATACAGGGGGCGCTGGCCTACGAGCAGTACTTC. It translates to CAGIQGALAYEQYF. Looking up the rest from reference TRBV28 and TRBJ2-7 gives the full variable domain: DVKVTQSSRYLVKRTGEKVFLECVQDMDHENMFWYRQDPGLGLRLIYFSYDVKMKEKGDIPEGYSVSREKKERFSLILESASTNQTSMYLCAGIQGALAYEQYFGPGTRLTVT.

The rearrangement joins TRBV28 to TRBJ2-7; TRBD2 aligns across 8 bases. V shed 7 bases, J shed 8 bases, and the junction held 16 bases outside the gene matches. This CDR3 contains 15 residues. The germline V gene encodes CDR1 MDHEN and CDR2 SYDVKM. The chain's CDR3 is CASKGFSGGPGKQYF. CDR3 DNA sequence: TGTGCCAGCAAAGGGTTTTCGGGAGGGCCGGGCAAGCAGTACTTC.

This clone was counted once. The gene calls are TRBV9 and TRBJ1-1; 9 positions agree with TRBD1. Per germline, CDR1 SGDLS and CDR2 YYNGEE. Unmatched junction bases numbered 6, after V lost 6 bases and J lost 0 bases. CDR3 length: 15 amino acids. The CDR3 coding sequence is TGTGCCAGCAACCAGGACAGGGGAATGAACACTGAAGCTTTCTTT. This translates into CASNQDRGMNTEAFF.

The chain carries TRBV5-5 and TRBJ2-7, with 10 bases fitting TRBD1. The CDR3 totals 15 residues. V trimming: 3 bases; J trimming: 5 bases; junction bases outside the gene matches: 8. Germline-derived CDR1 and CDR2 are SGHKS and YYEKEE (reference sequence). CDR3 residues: CASSWGTGAENEQYF. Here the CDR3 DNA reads TGTGCCAGCAGCTGGGGGACAGGGGCTGAAAACGAGCAGTACTTC.

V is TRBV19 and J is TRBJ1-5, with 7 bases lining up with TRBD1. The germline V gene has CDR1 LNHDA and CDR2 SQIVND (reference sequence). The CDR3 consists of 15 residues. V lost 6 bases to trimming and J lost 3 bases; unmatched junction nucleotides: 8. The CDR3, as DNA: TGTGCCAGTAGAGGGATGACAGGGACCAATCAGCCCCAGCATTTT. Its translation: CASRGMTGTNQPQHF.

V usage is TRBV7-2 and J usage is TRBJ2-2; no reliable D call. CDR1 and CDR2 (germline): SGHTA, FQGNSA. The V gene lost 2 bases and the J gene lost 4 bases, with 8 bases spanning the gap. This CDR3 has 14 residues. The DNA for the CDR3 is TGTGCCAGCAGCTTATTTCCGAGCACCGGGGAGCTGTTTTTT. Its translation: CASSLFPSTGELFF. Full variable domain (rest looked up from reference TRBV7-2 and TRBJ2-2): GAGVSQSPSNKVTEKGKDVELRCDPISGHTALYWYRQSLGQGLEFLIYFQGNSAPDKSGLPSDRFSAERTGGSVSTLTIQRTQQEDSAVYLCASSLFPSTGELFFGEGSRLTVL.

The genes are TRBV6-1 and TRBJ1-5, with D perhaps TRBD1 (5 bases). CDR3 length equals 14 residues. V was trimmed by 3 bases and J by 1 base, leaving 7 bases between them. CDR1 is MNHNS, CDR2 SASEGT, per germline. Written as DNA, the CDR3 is TGTGCCAGCAGTGACCAGGGAAGCAATCAGCCCCAGCATTTT. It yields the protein CASSDQGSNQPQHF.

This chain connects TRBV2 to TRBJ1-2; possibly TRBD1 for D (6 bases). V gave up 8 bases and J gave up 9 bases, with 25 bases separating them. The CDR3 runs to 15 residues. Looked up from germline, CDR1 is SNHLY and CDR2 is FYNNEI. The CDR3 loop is CASDSPGTSFVSYTF. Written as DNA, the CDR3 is TGTGCCAGCGATTCTCCCGGGACATCCTTTGTTAGCTACACCTTC.

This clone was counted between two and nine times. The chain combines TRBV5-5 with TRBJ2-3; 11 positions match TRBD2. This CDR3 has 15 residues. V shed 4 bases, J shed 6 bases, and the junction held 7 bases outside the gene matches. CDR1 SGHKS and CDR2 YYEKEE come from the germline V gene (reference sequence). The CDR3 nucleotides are TGTGCCAGCAGCGTTACTAGCGGGAGTGGGGATACGCAGTATTTT. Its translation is CASSVTSGSGDTQYF.

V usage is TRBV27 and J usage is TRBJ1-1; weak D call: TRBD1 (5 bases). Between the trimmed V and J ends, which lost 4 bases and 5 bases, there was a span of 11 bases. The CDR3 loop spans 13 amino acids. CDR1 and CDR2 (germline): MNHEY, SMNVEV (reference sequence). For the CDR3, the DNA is TGTGCCAGCAGTTCCAGGGCGTATACTGAAGCTTTCTTT. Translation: CASSSRAYTEAFF.

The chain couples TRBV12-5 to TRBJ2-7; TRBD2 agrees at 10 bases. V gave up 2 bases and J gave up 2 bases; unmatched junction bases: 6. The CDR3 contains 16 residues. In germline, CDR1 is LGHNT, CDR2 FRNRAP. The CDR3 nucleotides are TGTGCTAGTGGTTTGATAGTAGCGGGGGGACCCTACGAGCAGTACTTC. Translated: CASGLIVAGGPYEQYF.

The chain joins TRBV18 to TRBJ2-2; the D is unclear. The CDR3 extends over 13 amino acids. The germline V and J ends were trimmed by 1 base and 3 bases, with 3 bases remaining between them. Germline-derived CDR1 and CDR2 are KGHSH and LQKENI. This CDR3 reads CASSPLDTGELFF. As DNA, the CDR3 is TGTGCCAGCTCACCACTCGACACCGGGGAGCTGTTTTTT.